These 25 T cell receptor beta chains came from one sample sequenced in a study of blood T cell repertoires in COVID-19. Sequencing used immunoSEQ multiplex PCR; TCRdb keeps in-frame clones, though not all of them. The sample shows approximately 250,000 clones, roughly 84% of them seen only once. The sample was peripheral blood. The receptor set was obtained from a woman aged 40 to 49 who had recovered from COVID-19.

The chain joins TRBV2 to TRBJ1-6; D not resolved. This CDR3 region has 13 residues. Germline V gene data show CDR1 as SNHLY and CDR2 as FYNNEI. Deletions cut 4 bases from V and 7 bases from J, with 8 bases between. The CDR3 sequence is CASSAFVNSPLHF. The DNA of the CDR3 is TGTGCCAGCAGTGCGTTTGTGAATTCACCCCTCCACTTT.

The rearrangement joins TRBV27 to TRBJ2-7; TRBD2 matches at 15 bases. Losses at the gene ends were 0 bases for V and 0 bases for J; bases not matched to a gene: 6. Germline CDR1 and CDR2: MNHEY and SMNVEV (reference sequence). This CDR3 region has 19 residues. The CDR3: CASSLSGLAGGSSSYEQYF. The CDR3 DNA follows: TGTGCCAGCAGTTTATCGGGACTAGCGGGGGGTTCAAGCTCCTACGAGCAGTACTTC.

The chain employs TRBV6-1 and TRBJ2-1, with 7 positions matching TRBD2. CDR1 is MNHNS and CDR2 is SASEGT in the germline V gene. V shed 0 bases, J shed 5 bases, and the junction held 13 bases outside the gene matches. The CDR3 has 18 residues. The chain's CDR3 is CASSEALQLAGLNNEQFF. CDR3 coding DNA: TGTGCCAGCAGTGAAGCGCTTCAATTAGCGGGCCTAAACAATGAGCAGTTCTTC.

V usage is TRBV6-2 or TRBV6-3 and J usage is TRBJ1-2; 11 bases align to TRBD1. The trim removed 4 bases at V and 7 bases at J, leaving 5 bases unmatched. CDR3 length: 14 residues. CDR1 is MNHEY, CDR2 SVGEGT, per germline. CDR3 bases: TGTGCCAGCAGTTCTCGGACAGGGGGCTTTGGCTACACCTTC. Protein: CASSSRTGGFGYTF.

The V and J genes are TRBV9 and TRBJ2-5, with 11 bases aligning to TRBD2. The CDR3 is 17 residues long. Germline CDR1 and CDR2: SGDLS and YYNGEE. After removal of 4 bases from V and 1 base from J, the junction contained 9 bases not matched to a gene. The CDR3 sequence is CASSPGRTSGPQETQYF. The CDR3 DNA follows: TGTGCCAGCAGCCCCGGGAGGACTAGCGGGCCCCAAGAGACCCAGTACTTC.

This sequence joins TRBV4-1 and TRBJ1-1; D remains unclear. This CDR3 spans 12 amino acids. Germline V lookup: CDR1 MGHRA, CDR2 YSYEKL. The V end lost 11 bases, the J end lost 5 bases, and 15 bases lay between the germline ends. The CDR3 DNA reads as TGCGCCTCCACCCGCGGGGAGACTGAAGCTTTCTTT. Its translation: CASTRGETEAFF.

The rearrangement links TRBV28 to TRBJ1-2; TRBD1 matches at 7 bases. CDR3 length equals 14 residues. V lost 3 bases, J lost 4 bases, and 5 bases stayed unmatched. Germline-derived CDR1 and CDR2 are MDHEN and SYDVKM. The CDR3: CASSLSGTVYGYTF. The CDR3 nucleotides are TGTGCCAGCAGTTTGTCTGGGACAGTCTATGGCTACACCTTC.

The rearrangement joins TRBV3-1 (or the pseudogene TRBV3-2) to TRBJ2-3; tentative D call: TRBD2 (5 bases). The CDR3 runs to 16 residues. Trimming pared 3 bases from V and 0 bases from J, leaving 13 bases between. Germline assignment: CDR1 LGHDT and CDR2 YNNKEL (reference sequence). The CDR3 nucleotides are TGTGCCAGCAGCCAGACCCGGGGTTTGAGCACAGATACGCAGTATTTT. Amino acids: CASSQTRGLSTDTQYF.

CDR3 region: CASQRDRDYGYTF. CDR3 nucleotides: TGTGCCAGTCAGCGGGACAGGGACTATGGCTACACCTTC. The rearrangement links TRBV11-3 to TRBJ1-2; 9 bases map to TRBD1. The CDR3 runs to 13 residues. J gave up 3 bases and V 9 bases, and 5 bases lay outside the gene matches. The germline V gene has CDR1 SGHNT and CDR2 YENEEA.

The chain uses TRBV27 and TRBJ1-1; D call uncertain. The CDR3 is 15 residues long. Between the trimmed V and J ends, which lost 0 bases and 2 bases, there was a span of 10 bases. The germline CDR1 and CDR2 sequences are MNHEY and SMNVEV (reference sequence). Written as DNA, the CDR3 is TGTGCCAGCAGTTTATCGCGGGGTCCAAACACTGAAGCTTTCTTT. Translating gives CASSLSRGPNTEAFF.

CDR3 region: CASSPREGYGYTF. The CDR3 nucleotides are TGTGCCAGCAGCCCTCGGGAAGGGTATGGCTACACCTTC. The V gene is TRBV3-1 (or the pseudogene TRBV3-2), the J gene TRBJ1-2; D gene ambiguous. Between the trimmed V and J ends, which lost 4 bases and 5 bases, there was a span of 11 bases. Looked up from germline, CDR1 is LGHDT and CDR2 is YNNKEL (reference sequence). The CDR3 is 13 amino acids.

This clone was detected a few times. The chain is built from TRBV5-6 and TRBJ2-1, with 10 nucleotides matching TRBD1. Germline-derived CDR1 and CDR2 are SGHDT and YYEEEE. There are 16 residues in the CDR3. Trimming removed 2 bases from V and 9 bases from J; junction bases left unmatched: 11. The CDR3 DNA follows: TGTGCCAGCAGCTTCGGACGGGACAGGGGTGACGGTGAGCAGTTCTTC. As protein: CASSFGRDRGDGEQFF. Full variable domain (missing parts from reference TRBV5-6 and TRBJ2-1): DAGVTQSPTHLIKTRGQQVTLRCSPKSGHDTVSWYQQALGQGPQFIFQYYEEEERQRGNFPDRFSGHQFPNYSSELNVNALLLGDSALYLCASSFGRDRGDGEQFFGPGTRLTVL.

The chain uses TRBV5-4 and TRBJ1-3; tentatively, D is TRBD1 (6 bases). The CDR3 runs to 16 residues. The germline V gene encodes CDR1 SGHNT and CDR2 YYREEE (reference sequence). Trimming removed 3 bases at V and 0 bases at J, with 13 bases between. The CDR3 DNA reads TGTGCCAGCAGCTCTGGACAGCTTCCCTCTGGAAACACCATATATTTT. As protein: CASSSGQLPSGNTIYF.

The chain employs TRBV27 and TRBJ2-7, with 8 positions matching TRBD1. V shed 2 bases and J 4 bases; nucleotides not matched to a gene: 7. The CDR3 runs 15 residues. Germline CDR1 reads MNHEY; CDR2 reads SMNVEV (reference sequence). The CDR3 reads CASSLKGQGAYEQYF. In DNA, the CDR3 is TGTGCCAGCAGTTTAAAAGGGCAGGGGGCATACGAGCAGTACTTC.

The chain is built from TRBV14 and TRBJ2-7, with TRBD1 identical over 12 bases. After removal of 3 bases from V and 9 bases from J, the junction contained 6 bases not matched to a gene. Looked up from germline, CDR1 is SGHDN and CDR2 is FVKESK. The CDR3 consists of 14 residues. The CDR3 DNA reads TGTGCCAGCAGCCACGGGACAGGGGGCATTAGGCAGTACTTC. This codes for CASSHGTGGIRQYF. The variable domain in full, completed from reference TRBV14 and TRBJ2-7, reads EAGVTQFPSHSVIEKGQTVTLRCDPISGHDNLYWYRRVMGKEIKFLLHFVKESKQDESGMPNNRFLAERTGGTYSTLKVQPAELEDSGVYFCASSHGTGGIRQYFGPGTRLTVT.

V gene TRBV13 combines with J gene TRBJ2-3; 11 nucleotides match TRBD2. Unmatched junction bases numbered 9, after V lost 6 bases and J lost 1 base. The CDR3 runs 17 residues. CDR1 is PRHDT, CDR2 FYEKMQ, per germline (reference sequence). The CDR3 region is CASSSRTSGPGTDTQYF. CDR3 nucleotide sequence: TGTGCCAGCAGTTCCCGGACTAGCGGGCCTGGCACAGATACGCAGTATTTT.

The chain is built from TRBV27 and TRBJ1-5, with a tentative D call TRBD1 (5 bases). The CDR3 has 13 residues. The germline V and J ends were trimmed by 5 bases and 4 bases, with 9 bases remaining between them. Germline CDR1 and CDR2: MNHEY and SMNVEV (reference sequence). The CDR3 coding sequence is TGTGCCAGCAGTGTACAGGTTAATCAGCCCCAGCATTTT. Protein sequence: CASSVQVNQPQHF.

J is TRBJ2-2 and V is TRBV10-3; no reliable D call. The germline gives CDR1 ENHRY, CDR2 SYGVKD. The CDR3 contains 16 residues. V was cut by 0 bases and J by 1 base, with 9 bases left in between. In nucleotides, the CDR3 is TGTGCCATCAGTGAGTCTGTCAGAAAGAACACCGGGGAGCTGTTTTTT. Amino acids: CAISESVRKNTGELFF.

The chain couples TRBV5-1 to TRBJ1-1, with 7 bases that match TRBD1. Germline-derived CDR1 and CDR2 are SGHRS and YFSETQ. The CDR3 has 14 amino acids. Losses at the gene ends were 1 base for V and 8 bases for J; bases not matched to a gene: 8. CDR3 sequence reads: CASSLQGQKGEAFF. CDR3 coding DNA: TGCGCCAGCAGCTTGCAGGGACAGAAGGGGGAAGCTTTCTTT. The full variable domain, its missing parts supplied by reference TRBV5-1 and TRBJ1-1, is KAGVTQTPRYLIKTRGQQVTLSCSPISGHRSVSWYQQTPGQGLQFLFEYFSETQRNKGNFPGRFSGRQFSNSRSEMNVSTLELGDSALYLCASSLQGQKGEAFFGQGTRLTVV.

This sequence joins TRBV30 and TRBJ1-5; maybe TRBD1 (6 bases). Looked up from germline, CDR1 is GTSNPN and CDR2 is SVGIG (reference sequence). Trimming took off 2 bases at V and 3 bases at J, with 8 bases between the two ends. CDR3 size: 13 residues. CDR3 loop: CAWSTGYNQPQHF. The CDR3 bases are TGTGCCTGGAGTACAGGGTACAATCAGCCCCAGCATTTT.

This clone was observed a handful of times. V gene TRBV3-1 (or the pseudogene TRBV3-2) combines with J gene TRBJ2-2, with D hard to call. The CDR3 is 15 residues long. V lost 1 base to trimming and J lost 1 base, with 7 bases between them. The V gene's germline CDR1 is LGHDT and CDR2 YNNKEL (reference sequence). The CDR3 is CASSQGSVNTGELFF. The CDR3 DNA follows: TGTGCCAGCAGCCAAGGATCAGTGAACACCGGGGAGCTGTTTTTT.

The rearrangement joins TRBV5-1 to TRBJ1-1; the D gene is possibly TRBD1 (6 bases). Deletions cut 1 base from V and 1 base from J, with 11 bases between. In germline, CDR1 is SGHRS, CDR2 YFSETQ. This CDR3 is 15 amino acids long. CDR3 DNA: TGCGCCAGCAGCTTGCTAGGGACAAGGAACACTGAAGCTTTCTTT. Protein product: CASSLLGTRNTEAFF.

The chain uses TRBV4-2 and TRBJ2-3, with TRBD2 as a possible D gene (6 bases). Germline V gene data show CDR1 as LGHNA and CDR2 as YNFKEQ. Trimming cost V 1 base and J 2 bases, with 13 bases left between them. This CDR3 has 16 residues. CDR3 region: CASSQGLGGPTDTQYF. The CDR3, as DNA: TGTGCCAGCAGCCAAGGGTTGGGGGGACCCACAGATACGCAGTATTTT.

This clone came up a few times. The chain recombines TRBV9 with TRBJ2-3; 9 positions match TRBD2. Looked up from germline, CDR1 is SGDLS and CDR2 is YYNGEE. The trim removed 0 bases at V and 3 bases at J, leaving 5 bases unmatched. CDR3 length: 16 residues. The CDR3 region has the DNA TGTGCCAGCAGCGTAGGCGTGCGGGGGGGGACAGATACGCAGTATTTT. Translated: CASSVGVRGGTDTQYF.

The chain uses TRBV11-2 and TRBJ1-1; a possible D gene is TRBD1 (6 bases). The CDR3 extends over 17 amino acids. Between the trimmed V and J ends, which lost 2 bases and 5 bases, there was a span of 21 bases. The V gene's germline CDR1 is SGHAT and CDR2 FQNNGV. The CDR3 here is CASSLFPKGDRRTEAFF. The CDR3, as DNA: TGTGCCAGCAGCTTATTTCCCAAGGGGGATCGCCGAACTGAAGCTTTCTTT.